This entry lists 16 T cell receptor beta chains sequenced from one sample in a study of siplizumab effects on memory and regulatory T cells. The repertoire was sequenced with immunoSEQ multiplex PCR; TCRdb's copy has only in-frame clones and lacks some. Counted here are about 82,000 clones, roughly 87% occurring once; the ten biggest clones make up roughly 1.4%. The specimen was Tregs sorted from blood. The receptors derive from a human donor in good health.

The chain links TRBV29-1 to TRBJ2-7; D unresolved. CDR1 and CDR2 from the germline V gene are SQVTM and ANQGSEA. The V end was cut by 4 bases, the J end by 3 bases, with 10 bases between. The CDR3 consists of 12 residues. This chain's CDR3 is CSVALEDYEQYF. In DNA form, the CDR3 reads TGCAGCGTTGCACTGGAAGACTACGAGCAGTACTTC.

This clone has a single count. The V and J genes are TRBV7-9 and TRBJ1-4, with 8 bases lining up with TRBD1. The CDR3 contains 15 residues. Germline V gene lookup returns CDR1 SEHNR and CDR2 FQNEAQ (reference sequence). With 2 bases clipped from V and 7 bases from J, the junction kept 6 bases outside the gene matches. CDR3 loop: CASSLSGTGGEKLFF. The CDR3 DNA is TGTGCCAGCAGCTTATCCGGGACAGGTGGTGAAAAACTGTTTTTT.

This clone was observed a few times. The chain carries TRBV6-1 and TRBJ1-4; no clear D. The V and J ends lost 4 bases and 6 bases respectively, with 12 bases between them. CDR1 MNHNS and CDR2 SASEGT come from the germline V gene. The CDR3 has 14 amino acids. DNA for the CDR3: TGTGCCAGCAGTGTGTGGACGCCGGATGAAAAACTGTTTTTT. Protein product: CASSVWTPDEKLFF.

CDR3 protein: CASSIEGQSGYTF. CDR3 coding DNA: TGTGCCAGTAGTATTGAAGGACAGAGTGGCTACACCTTC. The chain has TRBV19 and TRBJ1-2, with a tentative D call TRBD1 (6 bases). Germline V gives CDR1 LNHDA, CDR2 SQIVND (reference sequence). The CDR3 length is 13 residues. Trimming removed 3 bases from V and 7 bases from J, with 12 bases in between.

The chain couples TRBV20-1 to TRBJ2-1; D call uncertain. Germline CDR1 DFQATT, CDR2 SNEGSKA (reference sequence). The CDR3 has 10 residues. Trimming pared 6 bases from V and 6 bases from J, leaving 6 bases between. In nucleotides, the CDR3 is TGCAGTGCCGCCTCCAATGAGCAGTTCTTC. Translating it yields CSAASNEQFF.

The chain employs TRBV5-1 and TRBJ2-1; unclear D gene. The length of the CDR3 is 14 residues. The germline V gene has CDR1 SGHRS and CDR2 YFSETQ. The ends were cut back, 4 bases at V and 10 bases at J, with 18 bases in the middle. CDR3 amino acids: CASSPPASVFEQFF. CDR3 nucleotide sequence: TGCGCCAGCAGCCCCCCGGCGTCTGTCTTCGAGCAGTTCTTC.

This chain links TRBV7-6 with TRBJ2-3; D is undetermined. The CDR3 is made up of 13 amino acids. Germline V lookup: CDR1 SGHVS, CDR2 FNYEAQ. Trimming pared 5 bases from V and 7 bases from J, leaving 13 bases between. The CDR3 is CASSLPPPNTQYF. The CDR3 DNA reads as TGTGCCAGCAGCCTACCCCCGCCCAATACGCAGTATTTT.

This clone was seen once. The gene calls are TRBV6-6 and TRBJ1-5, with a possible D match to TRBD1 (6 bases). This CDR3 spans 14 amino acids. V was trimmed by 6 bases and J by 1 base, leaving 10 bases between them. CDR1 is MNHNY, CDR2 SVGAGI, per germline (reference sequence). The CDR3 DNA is TGTGCCAGCAGGGACAGCACCAGCAATCAGCCCCAGCATTTT. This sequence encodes CASRDSTSNQPQHF.

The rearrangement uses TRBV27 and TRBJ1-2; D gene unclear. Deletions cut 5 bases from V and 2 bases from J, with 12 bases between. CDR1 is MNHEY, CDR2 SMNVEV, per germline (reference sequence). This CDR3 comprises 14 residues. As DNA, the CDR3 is TGTGCCAGCAGTCCTTATCCGGAGAACTATGGCTACACCTTC. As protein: CASSPYPENYGYTF.

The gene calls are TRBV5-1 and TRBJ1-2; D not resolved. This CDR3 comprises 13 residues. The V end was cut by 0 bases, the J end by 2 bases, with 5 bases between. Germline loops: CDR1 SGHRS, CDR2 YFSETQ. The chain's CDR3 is CASSLDGNYGYTF. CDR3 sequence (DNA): TGCGCCAGCAGCTTGGACGGAAACTATGGCTACACCTTC.

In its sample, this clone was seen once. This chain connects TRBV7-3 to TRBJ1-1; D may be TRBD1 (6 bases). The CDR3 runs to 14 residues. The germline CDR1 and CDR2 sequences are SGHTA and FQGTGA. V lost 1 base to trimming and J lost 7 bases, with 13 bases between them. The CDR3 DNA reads TGTGCCAGCAGCTTAATGTGGACAGCTAATGAAGCTTTCTTT. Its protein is CASSLMWTANEAFF.

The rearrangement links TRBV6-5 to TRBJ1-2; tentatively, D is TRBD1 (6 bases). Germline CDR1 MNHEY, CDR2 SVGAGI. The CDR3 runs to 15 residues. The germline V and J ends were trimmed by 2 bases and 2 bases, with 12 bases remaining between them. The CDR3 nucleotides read TGTGCCAGCAGTTACCGGACAGCGCTAAACTATGGCTACACCTTC. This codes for CASSYRTALNYGYTF.

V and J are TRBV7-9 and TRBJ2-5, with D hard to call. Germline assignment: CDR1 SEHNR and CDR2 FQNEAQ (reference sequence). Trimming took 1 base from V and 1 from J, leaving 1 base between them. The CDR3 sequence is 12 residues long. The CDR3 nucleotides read TGTGCCAGCAGCTTAGGCCAAGAGACCCAGTACTTC. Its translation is CASSLGQETQYF.

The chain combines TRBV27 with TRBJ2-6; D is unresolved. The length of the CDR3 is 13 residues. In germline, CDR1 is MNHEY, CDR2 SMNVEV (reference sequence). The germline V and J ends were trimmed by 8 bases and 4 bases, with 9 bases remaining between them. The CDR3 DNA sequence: TGTGCCAGCCAACGGGCGGGGGCCAACGTCCTGACTTTC. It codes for CASQRAGANVLTF. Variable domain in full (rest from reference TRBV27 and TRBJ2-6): EAQVTQNPRYLITVTGKKLTVTCSQNMNHEYMSWYRQDPGLGLRQIYYSMNVEVTDKGDVPEGYKVSRKEKRNFPLILESPSPNQTSLYFCASQRAGANVLTFGAGSRLTVL.

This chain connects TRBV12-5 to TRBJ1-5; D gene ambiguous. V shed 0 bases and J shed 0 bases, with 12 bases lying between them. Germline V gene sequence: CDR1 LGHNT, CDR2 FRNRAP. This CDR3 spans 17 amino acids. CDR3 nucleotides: TGTGCTAGTGGTTTGGTATTTGGGTTATATAGCAATCAGCCCCAGCATTTT. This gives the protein CASGLVFGLYSNQPQHF.

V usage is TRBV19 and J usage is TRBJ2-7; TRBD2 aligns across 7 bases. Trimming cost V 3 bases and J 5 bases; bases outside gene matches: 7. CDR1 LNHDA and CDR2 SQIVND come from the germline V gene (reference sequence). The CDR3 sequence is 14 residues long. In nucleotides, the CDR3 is TGTGCCAGTAGTATGGGAGGGTCCCACGACGAGCAGTACTTC. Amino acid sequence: CASSMGGSHDEQYF.